This T cell receptor beta chain was obtained from a study of metastatic and nonmetastatic thyroid tumors. The CDR3 extends over 14 amino acids. Trimming removed 0 bases at V and 3 bases at J, with 5 bases between. Germline values: CDR1 KGHDR, CDR2 SFDVKD. This clone showed up many times. Using MiXCR, TCRdb reanalyzed the PCR reads. Of about 15,000 clones listed, 28% are singletons. Patients had received no treatment of any kind before thyroid surgery. Sample: tumor tissue. The clonotype comes from a female donor with papillary thyroid cancer or a benign thyroid nodule (not recorded which). Some clones in this sample may be carry-over from other donors' samples. The chain carries TRBV24-1 and TRBJ2-4; D not resolved. In DNA, the CDR3 is TGTGCCACCAGTGATTTGCAGGACAAAAACATTCAGTACTTC. It translates to CATSDLQDKNIQYF.